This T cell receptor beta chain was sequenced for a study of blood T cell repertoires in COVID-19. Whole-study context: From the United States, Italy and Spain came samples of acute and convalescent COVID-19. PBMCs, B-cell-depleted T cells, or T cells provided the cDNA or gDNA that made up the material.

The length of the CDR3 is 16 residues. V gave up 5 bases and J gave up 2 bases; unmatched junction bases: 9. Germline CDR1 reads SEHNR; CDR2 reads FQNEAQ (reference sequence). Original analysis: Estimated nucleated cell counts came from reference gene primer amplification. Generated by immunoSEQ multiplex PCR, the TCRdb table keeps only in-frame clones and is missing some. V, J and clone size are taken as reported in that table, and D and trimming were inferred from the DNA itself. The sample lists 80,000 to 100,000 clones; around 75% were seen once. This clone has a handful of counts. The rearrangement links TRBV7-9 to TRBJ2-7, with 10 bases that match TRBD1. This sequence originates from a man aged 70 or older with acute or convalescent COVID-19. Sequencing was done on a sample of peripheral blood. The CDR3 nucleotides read TGTGCCAGCAGCCCCCTCGACAGGGGGCTTACCTACGAGCAGTACTTC. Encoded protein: CASSPLDRGLTYEQYF.